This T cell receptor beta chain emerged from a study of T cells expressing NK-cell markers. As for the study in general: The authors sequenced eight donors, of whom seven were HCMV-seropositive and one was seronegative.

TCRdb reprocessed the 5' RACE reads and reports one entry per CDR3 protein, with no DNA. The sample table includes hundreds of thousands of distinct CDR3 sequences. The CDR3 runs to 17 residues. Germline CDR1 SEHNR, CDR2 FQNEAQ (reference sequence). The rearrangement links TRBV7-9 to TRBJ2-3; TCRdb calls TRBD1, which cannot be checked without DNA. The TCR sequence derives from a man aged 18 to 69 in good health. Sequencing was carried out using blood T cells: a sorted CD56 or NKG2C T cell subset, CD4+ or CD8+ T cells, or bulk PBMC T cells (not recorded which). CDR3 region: CASSSEVILRGTDTQYF.